The TCR beta chain under discussion was sequenced for a study of early T cells in non-severe SARS-CoV-2 infection. Turning to the study itself: From unsorted whole blood, bulk RNA was sequenced, and the chains remained unpaired. Notes on the study in general: Private and CD4 specificities were missed by VDJdb matching, which favored anti-spike CD8 responses.

About this clonotype itself: Its antigen is unidentified.

With 0 bases clipped from V and 6 bases from J, the junction kept 10 bases outside the gene matches. In germline, CDR1 is SGHTA, CDR2 FQGNSA. The CDR3 has 17 amino acids. Individual cDNA molecules were tagged with unique molecular identifiers, the study reported. TCRdb re-called the 5' RACE reads with MiXCR, one entry per CDR3 protein. The repertoire includes 35,000 to 45,000 distinct CDR3 sequences, around 5% of them detected once, and roughly 27% sits in the top ten. This TCR was sampled from an adult who was a healthcare worker with PCR-confirmed SARS-CoV-2 infection or an uninfected control (not recorded which). The V gene is TRBV7-2, the J gene TRBJ2-3; 9 positions match TRBD2. Sample: whole blood. This CDR3 is CASSLAAVLAGADTQYF. CDR3 coding DNA: TGTGCCAGCAGCTTAGCGGCAGTCTTAGCGGGAGCGGATACGCAGTATTTT.